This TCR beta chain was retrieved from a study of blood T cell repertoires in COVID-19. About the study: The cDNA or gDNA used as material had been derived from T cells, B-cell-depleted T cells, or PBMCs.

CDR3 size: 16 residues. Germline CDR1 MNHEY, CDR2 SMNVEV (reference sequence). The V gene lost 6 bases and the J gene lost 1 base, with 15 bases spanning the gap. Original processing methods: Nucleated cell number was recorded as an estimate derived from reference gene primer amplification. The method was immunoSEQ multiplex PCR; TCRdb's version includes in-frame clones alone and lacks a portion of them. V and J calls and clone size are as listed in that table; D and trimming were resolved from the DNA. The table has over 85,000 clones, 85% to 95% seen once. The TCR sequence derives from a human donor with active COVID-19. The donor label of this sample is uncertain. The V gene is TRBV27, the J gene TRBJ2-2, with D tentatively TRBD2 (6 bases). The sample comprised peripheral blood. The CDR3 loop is CASSIERRVNTGELFF. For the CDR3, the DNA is TGTGCCAGCAGCATAGAAAGGAGGGTGAACACCGGGGAGCTGTTTTTT.